These 3 T cell receptor beta chains were all obtained from the same sample, sequenced in a study of shared clonotypes between healthy human individuals. The protocol was immunoSEQ multiplex PCR, while the TCRdb copy is restricted to in-frame clones and leaves out a portion. The sample lists roughly 2.4 million clones; 95% were seen once. The sequencing sample was made of naive CD4+ T cells sorted from blood. Subset in this sample: CD45RA+ positively selected. The receptors shown here come from a man aged 18-30 years in good health.

The V and J genes are TRBV27 and TRBJ2-3; 11 bases are shared with TRBD2. The germline gives CDR1 MNHEY, CDR2 SMNVEV (reference sequence). The CDR3 is 19 amino acids. J lost 3 bases, V lost 5 bases, and 16 bases had no gene match. The CDR3 region has the DNA TGTGCCAGCAGTCAACCTCCTAAGTCTAGCGGGAGGTTTACAGATACGCAGTATTTT. Protein sequence: CASSQPPKSSGRFTDTQYF.

The chain joins TRBV30 to TRBJ1-2, with 11 bases fitting TRBD1. V gave up 4 bases and J gave up 8 bases; unmatched junction bases: 9. The germline V gene encodes CDR1 GTSNPN and CDR2 SVGIG (reference sequence). This CDR3 spans 14 amino acids. CDR3 protein: CAWIRTGGNQGYTF. The DNA for the CDR3 is TGTGCCTGGATCAGGACAGGGGGCAATCAGGGCTACACCTTC.

The chain links TRBV7-2 to TRBJ1-5, with 7 bases matching TRBD1. Trimming at V came to 2 bases and at J to 6 bases, leaving 4 bases not matched to a gene. This CDR3 has 14 amino acids. The germline gives CDR1 SGHTA, CDR2 FQGNSA. The CDR3 DNA is TGTGCCAGCAGCTTAAAGGGGGCGAGTCAGCCCCAGCATTTT. It encodes CASSLKGASQPQHF.